The clone carrying this T cell receptor (beta chain) has more than one count but fewer than ten. Per the original methods: A typical sample had roughly 96,000 TCRs, with roughly 20,000 to 690,600 overall. Each CDR3 protein gets one entry after TCRdb re-called the RACE reads with MiXCR. V and J calls and clone size were set by TCRdb, not the authors. The profile covers 65,000 to 95,000 distinct CDR3 sequences, with about 8.6% appearing a single time and 1.7% taken by the ten largest. This record comes from a study of human T cells and chemical hapten exposure. The time point denotes: healthy volunteer bleed at 6 weeks. The authors extracted total RNA from unfractionated whole blood. This clonotype originated in a female donor in good health. Some clones in this sample may be carry-over from other donors' samples. The sequencing input was whole blood.

In DNA form, the CDR3 reads TGTGCCAGCACCCCGGGATCGGGGCTGAGCACAGATACGCAGTATTTT. This translates into CASTPGSGLSTDTQYF. This sequence joins TRBV12-3 or TRBV12-4 and TRBJ2-3; either TRBD1 or TRBD2 may supply D (5 bases each). The CDR3 length is 16 residues. V lost 7 bases to trimming and J lost 0 bases, with 17 bases between them.